Following are 10 T cell receptor beta chains from one sample sequenced in a study of blood T cell repertoires in COVID-19. Only in-frame clones appear in the TCRdb table, and some are missing; sequencing was by immunoSEQ multiplex PCR. The sample includes 100,000 or so clones, 85% to 95% of them seen just once. The sequencing input was peripheral blood. Receptor source: a man between 50 and 59 years old with active COVID-19.

This rearrangement joins TRBV7-2 to TRBJ2-2, with D maybe TRBD2 (6 bases). Germline V gene sequence: CDR1 SGHTA, CDR2 FQGNSA. CDR3 length: 13 amino acids. Trimming removed 9 bases from V and 2 bases from J, with 10 bases in between. The CDR3 loop is CASGRPNTGELFF. The CDR3 DNA follows: TGTGCCAGTGGGAGGCCCAACACCGGGGAGCTGTTTTTT.

This chain joins TRBV5-1 and TRBJ2-7; 8 positions match TRBD1. J was trimmed by 6 bases and V by 6 bases; bases with no gene match: 8. The CDR3 covers 13 residues. The V gene's germline CDR1 is SGHRS and CDR2 YFSETQ. The CDR3 loop is CASNPLTGAEQYF. The CDR3 bases are TGCGCCAGCAATCCCCTGACAGGGGCCGAGCAGTACTTC.

CDR3 region: CASRSRDSYQETQYF. CDR3 nucleotides: TGTGCCAGCAGGTCCCGGGACAGTTACCAAGAGACCCAGTACTTC. The chain couples TRBV2 to TRBJ2-5; 7 bases align to TRBD1. The germline gives CDR1 SNHLY, CDR2 FYNNEI. With V trimmed by 6 bases and J by 0 bases, 7 bases remained unmatched. The CDR3 totals 15 residues.

The V and J genes are TRBV4-1 and TRBJ1-3, with D maybe TRBD1 (5 bases). Trimming removed 2 bases at V and 4 bases at J, with 18 bases between. Germline CDR1 is MGHRA and CDR2 is YSYEKL. The CDR3 consists of 17 residues. CDR3 protein: CASSQSGEYSRGNTIYF. Written as DNA, the CDR3 is TGCGCCAGCAGCCAATCGGGGGAGTATTCGCGAGGAAACACCATATATTTT.

This clone was seen more than once but under ten times. This chain joins TRBV6-2 or TRBV6-3 and TRBJ2-7; D possibly corresponds to TRBD2 (5 bases). The CDR3 covers 12 residues. Trimming stripped 5 bases from V and 7 bases from J, with 12 bases between. CDR1 is MNHEY and CDR2 is SVGEGT in the germline V gene. The CDR3 nucleotides read TGTGCCAGCAGTACCGCCACGGGGGAGCAGTACTTC. Translating gives CASSTATGEQYF.

The CDR3 spells CASSATPMAEQYF. For the CDR3, the DNA is TGTGCCAGCAGCGCCACCCCCATGGCCGAGCAGTACTTC. The rearrangement uses TRBV2 and TRBJ2-7; D ambiguous. Germline values: CDR1 SNHLY, CDR2 FYNNEI. Trimming took off 6 bases at V and 6 bases at J, with 15 bases between the two ends. The CDR3 runs 13 residues.

DNA of the CDR3: TGTGCCAGCAGCCTGAGAGCGGGAGGTATGCAAGAGACCCAGTACTTC. Translation gives CASSLRAGGMQETQYF. The V and J genes are TRBV7-9 and TRBJ2-5; 9 bases match TRBD2. Unmatched junction bases numbered 9, after V lost 5 bases and J lost 2 bases. The length of the CDR3 is 16 residues. Germline values: CDR1 SEHNR, CDR2 FQNEAQ (reference sequence).

The chain couples TRBV5-1 to TRBJ2-3, with unresolved D. V was trimmed by 0 bases and J by 4 bases, leaving 6 bases between them. This CDR3 spans 13 amino acids. Germline CDR1 reads SGHRS; CDR2 reads YFSETQ. This chain's CDR3 is CASSLATPDTQYF. CDR3 nucleotides: TGCGCCAGCAGCTTGGCGACTCCAGATACGCAGTATTTT.

The gene calls are TRBV27 and TRBJ2-3; TRBD2 might be the D (7 bases). The CDR3 is 14 amino acids. Germline V CDR1 and CDR2: MNHEY, SMNVEV (reference sequence). The ends were cut back, 10 bases at V and 0 bases at J, with 14 bases in the middle. The CDR3 bases are TGTGCCATCGGCCGGGGGGCGAGCACAGATACGCAGTATTTT. As protein: CAIGRGASTDTQYF.

The chain is built from TRBV7-6 and TRBJ2-1, with TRBD2 matching over 15 bases. The length of the CDR3 is 20 residues. CDR1 and CDR2 (germline): SGHVS, FNYEAQ. V trimming: 2 bases; J trimming: 0 bases; junction bases outside the gene matches: 8. This CDR3 is CASSLRTGTSGRSSYNEQFF. Written as DNA, the CDR3 is TGTGCCAGCAGCTTACGGACCGGGACTAGCGGGAGGAGCTCCTACAATGAGCAGTTCTTC.